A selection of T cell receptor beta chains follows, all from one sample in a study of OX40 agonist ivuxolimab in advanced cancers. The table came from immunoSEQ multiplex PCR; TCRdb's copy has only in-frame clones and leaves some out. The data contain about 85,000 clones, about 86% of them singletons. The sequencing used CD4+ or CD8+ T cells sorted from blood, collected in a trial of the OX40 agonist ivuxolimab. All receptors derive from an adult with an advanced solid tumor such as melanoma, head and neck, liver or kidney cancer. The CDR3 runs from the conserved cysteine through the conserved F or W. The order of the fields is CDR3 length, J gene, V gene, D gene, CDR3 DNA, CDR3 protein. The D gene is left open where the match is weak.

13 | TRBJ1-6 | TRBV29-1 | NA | TGCAGCGCAGAAGATGGGGATAATTCACCCCTCCACTTT | CSAEDGDNSPLHF
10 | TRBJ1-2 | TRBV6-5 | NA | TGTGCCAGCAGACGCTATTACTACACCTTC | CASRRYYYTF
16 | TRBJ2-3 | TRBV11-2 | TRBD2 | TGTGCCAGCAGCTCCCGACTAGCGGGGGGACGAGATACGCAGTATTTT | CASSSRLAGGRDTQYF
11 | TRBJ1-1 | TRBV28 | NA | TGTGCCAGCAGATCCGACACTGAAGCTTTCTTT | CASRSDTEAFF
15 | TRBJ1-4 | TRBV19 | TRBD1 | TGTGCCAGTAGTATCCCCTCCGACAGGGGTAAAAAACTGTTTTTT | CASSIPSDRGKKLFF
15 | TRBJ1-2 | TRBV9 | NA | TGTGCCAGCAGCGTAATGCCTCGGAGTAACTATGGCTACACCTTC | CASSVMPRSNYGYTF
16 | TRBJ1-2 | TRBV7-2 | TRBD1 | TGTGCCAGCAGACGACAAACGGGACAGGGCGTCGGTGGCTACACCTTC | CASRRQTGQGVGGYTF
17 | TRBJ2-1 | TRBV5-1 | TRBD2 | TGCGCCAGCAGCCACTTACGTAGCGGGGACTCCTACAATGAGCAGTTCTTC | CASSHLRSGDSYNEQFF
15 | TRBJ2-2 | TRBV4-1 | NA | TGCGCCAGCAGGGAGACCCACGGGGGACACGGGGAGCTGTTTTTT | CASRETHGGHGELFF
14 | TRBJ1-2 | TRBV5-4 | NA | TGTGCCAGCAGGGAGGGACCATCGGAGGTGGGCTACACCTTC | CASREGPSEVGYTF
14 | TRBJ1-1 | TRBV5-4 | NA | TGTGCCAGCAGCTTACCCCGTATGGGCACTGAAGCTTTCTTT | CASSLPRMGTEAFF
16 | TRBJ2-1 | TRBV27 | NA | TGTGCCAGCAGTCTTGGGCCTTTCGAGTCCTACAATGAGCAGTTCTTC | CASSLGPFESYNEQFF
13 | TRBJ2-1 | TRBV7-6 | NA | TGTGCCAGCAGCCTAGGTGTCTCGCATGAGCAGTTCTTC | CASSLGVSHEQFF
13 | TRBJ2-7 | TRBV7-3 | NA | TGTGCCAGCAGCTTAACGACCCGGGACGAGCAGTACTTC | CASSLTTRDEQYF